This T cell receptor beta chain was sequenced for a study of control samples from healthy donors and cancer patients. Using immunoSEQ multiplex PCR, the repertoire was profiled, and TCRdb retains in-frame clones only, with some absent. Of around 100,000 clones listed, approximately 84% are singletons. This CDR3 comprises 14 residues. The V gene's germline CDR1 is MNHEY and CDR2 SMNVEV (reference sequence). Trimming left V 4 bases short and J 6 bases short, with 10 bases between. The sequenced material came from blood. This sequence was found in a woman between 45 and 65 years old in good health. This chain uses TRBV27 with TRBJ1-6, with D possibly matching TRBD1 (5 bases). The DNA for the CDR3 is TGTGCCAGCAGTTCCCGGGACGGTAATTCACCCCTCCACTTT. It specifies CASSSRDGNSPLHF.